This T cell receptor (beta chain) was sequenced in a study of OX40 agonist ivuxolimab in advanced cancers. Looking at the study overall: The patients received ivuxolimab by intravenous route every 2 weeks at 0.01 to 10 mg/kg. Recorded diagnoses for dose-escalation patients were hepatocellular carcinoma, melanoma, renal cell or head and neck cancer. Regarding the study as a whole: Fewer expanded clones were found on average in CD4+ than in CD8+ T cells. At 0.1 to 3.0 mg/kg and by week 6, CD4+ and CD8+ T cells in the blood had expanded clonally.

The method was immunoSEQ multiplex PCR; TCRdb's version includes in-frame clones alone and lacks a portion of them. The sample has 72,000 or so clones; 80% to 85% are singletons. Worth noting for this clone: Its antigen is unidentified.

Germline CDR1 reads MGHDK; CDR2 reads SYGVNS. Trimming pared 3 bases from V and 7 bases from J, leaving 13 bases between. The CDR3 extends over 15 amino acids. This material consisted of CD4+ or CD8+ T cells sorted from blood, taken in a trial of the OX40 agonist ivuxolimab. This rearrangement joins TRBV25-1 to TRBJ1-6; maybe TRBD1 (6 bases). This TCR derives from an adult with an advanced solid tumor such as melanoma, head and neck, liver or kidney cancer. CDR3 amino acids: CASSEGGALNSPLHF. As DNA, the CDR3 is TGTGCCAGCAGTGAGGGGGGGGCCCTAAATTCACCCCTCCACTTT.